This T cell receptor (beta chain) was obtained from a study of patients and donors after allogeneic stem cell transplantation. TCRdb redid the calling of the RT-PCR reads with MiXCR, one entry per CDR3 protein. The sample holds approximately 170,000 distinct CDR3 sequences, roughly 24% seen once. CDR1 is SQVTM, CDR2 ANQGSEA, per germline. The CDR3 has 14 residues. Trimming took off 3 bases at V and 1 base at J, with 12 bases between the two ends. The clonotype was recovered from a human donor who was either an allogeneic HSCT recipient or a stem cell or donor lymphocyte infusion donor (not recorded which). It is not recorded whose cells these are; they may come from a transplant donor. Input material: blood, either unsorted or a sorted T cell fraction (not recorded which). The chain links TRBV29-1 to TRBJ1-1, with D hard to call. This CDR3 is CSVDWQAPNTEAFF. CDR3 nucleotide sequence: TGCAGCGTTGATTGGCAGGCCCCGAACACTGAAGCTTTCTTT. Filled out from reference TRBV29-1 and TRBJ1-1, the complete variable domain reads SAVISQKPSRDICQRGTSLTIQCQVDSQVTMMFWYRQQPGQSLTLIATANQGSEATYESGFVIDKFPISRPNLTFSTLTVSNMSPEDSSIYLCSVDWQAPNTEAFFGQGTRLTVV.